These T cell receptor beta chains were read from a single sample in a study of technical replicates of blood from several donors. Produced via immunoSEQ multiplex PCR; TCRdb's table is partial and in-frame only. Here the sample spans tens of thousands of clones, 86% being singletons. Sequenced material: PBMCs. Receptor source: a human donor in good health. Some clones in this sample may be carry-over from other donors' samples. Each CDR3 is given with its conserved first and last residue. D genes are given only for firm matches. Clone size, where shown, is once, few, many, or a class for clones that have expanded.

size	D	J	V	DNA	CDR3
NA	TRBD2	TRBJ2-7	TRBV27	TGTGCCAGCAGTCCTCTAGCGGGGGGGTTCTACGAGCAGTACTTC	CASSPLAGGFYEQYF
NA	TRBD2	TRBJ2-7	TRBV4-1	TGCGCCAGCAGCGAGGAACTAGCGGGCCCCTACGAGCAGTACTTC	CASSEELAGPYEQYF
NA	NA	TRBJ2-1	TRBV13	TGTGCCAGCAGCTTAGGCCTCGGGGTCCTTTACAATGAGCAGTTCTTC	CASSLGLGVLYNEQFF
NA	TRBD2	TRBJ2-1	TRBV14	TGTGCCAGCAGGGCGGAGGGAGGGCCCCTCAATGAGCAGTTCTTC	CASRAEGGPLNEQFF
NA	TRBD1	TRBJ2-1	TRBV13	TGTGCCAGCAGCTTAGTAGGACAGGGTAACTATGAGCAGTTCTTC	CASSLVGQGNYEQFF
NA	TRBD1	TRBJ1-6	TRBV10-3	TGTGCCATCAGTGGTGGACAGGGCCGTAATTCACCCCTCCACTTT	CAISGGQGRNSPLHF
NA	TRBD1	TRBJ1-2	TRBV6-1	TGTGCCAGCAGGGACAGGTATGGCTACACCTTC	CASRDRYGYTF
NA	NA	TRBJ2-7	TRBV12-1	TGTGCCAGCAGCTTAAGACTCCCGTGCGAGCAGTACTTC	CASSLRLPCEQYF
NA	NA	TRBJ2-7	TRBV30	TGTGCCTGGAGTGTACACCCCTACGAGCAGTACTTC	CAWSVHPYEQYF
NA	NA	TRBJ2-3	TRBV9	TGTGCCAGCAGCGCAATATCGGGACTGGCCAGTTCTTATACGCAGTATTTT	CASSAISGLASSYTQYF
NA	NA	TRBJ1-1	TRBV4-1	TGCGCCAGCAGCCAAGTATTGGCGGGATACACTGAAGCTTTCTTT	CASSQVLAGYTEAFF
NA	TRBD2	TRBJ2-1	TRBV19	TGTGCCAGTAAAAAGGGACTAGCGGAAGGGCATGAGCAGTTCTTC	CASKKGLAEGHEQFF
NA	TRBD1	TRBJ2-5	TRBV2	TGTGCCAGCAGGGCCCGGACAGGGCAGGAGACCCAGTACTTC	CASRARTGQETQYF
NA	NA	TRBJ2-3	TRBV10-3	TGTGCCATTCAGGGTACAGATACGCAGTATTTT	CAIQGTDTQYF
NA	TRBD2	TRBJ2-4	TRBV7-3	TGTGCCAGCAGCTTAACCGTGACTAGCGGGGGCTCAAACATTCAGTACTTC	CASSLTVTSGGSNIQYF
NA	TRBD1	TRBJ2-7	TRBV6-5	TGTGCCAGCAGTTACTCCCCCAGGGGGCCCTACGAGCAGTACTTC	CASSYSPRGPYEQYF
NA	NA	TRBJ1-5	TRBV7-8	TGTGCCAGCAGCTCCGGGGGGTGGAATGGCAATCAGCCCCAGCATTTT	CASSSGGWNGNQPQHF
NA	TRBD1	TRBJ1-2	TRBV5-1	TGCGCCAGCAGCTTGGGTGGACAGGGAGGCTATGGCTACACCTTC	CASSLGGQGGYGYTF
NA	TRBD1	TRBJ1-6	TRBV7-2	TGTGCCAGCAGCCTGGACAGGGGGTTTCAATATTCACCCCTCCACTTT	CASSLDRGFQYSPLHF
NA	NA	TRBJ1-2	TRBV6-1	TGTGCCAGTGAGTTCTATGGCTACACCTTC	CASEFYGYTF
NA	TRBD1	TRBJ2-3	TRBV5-1	TGCGCCAGCAGTCTAACAGGGGGCATCACAGATACGCAGTATTTT	CASSLTGGITDTQYF
NA	TRBD2	TRBJ2-7	TRBV7-2	TGTGCCAGCAGCTTAGAGGACGGGGGGGCGAGCTCCTACGAGCAGTACTTC	CASSLEDGGASSYEQYF
NA	NA	TRBJ2-1	TRBV15	TGTGCCACCAGCAGAGCCAACAATGAGCAGTTCTTC	CATSRANNEQFF
NA	NA	TRBJ1-3	TRBV18	TGTGCCAGCTCACCACCGGGGGGTTCTGGAAACACCATATATTTT	CASSPPGGSGNTIYF
NA	NA	TRBJ1-5	TRBV7-2	TGTGCCAGCAGCCCCTCCCGGGATATGCCCCAGCATTTT	CASSPSRDMPQHF
NA	NA	TRBJ1-1	TRBV30	TGTGCCTGGAGTCCCCTCAACGGACAATCCACTGAAGCTTTCTTT	CAWSPLNGQSTEAFF
NA	NA	TRBJ1-5	TRBV4-3	TGCGCCAGCAGCCAAGGGGTTCGGATCGGGGACAATCAGCCCCAGCATTTT	CASSQGVRIGDNQPQHF
NA	NA	TRBJ2-6	TRBV6-1	TGTGCCAGCAGTGAAAGGGGGGGGTCAGGGGCCAACGTCCTGACTTTC	CASSERGGSGANVLTF
NA	TRBD1	TRBJ1-3	TRBV6-1	TGTGCCAGCAGTGCCCGAGGGGACAGGCTCTCTGGAAACACCATATATTTT	CASSARGDRLSGNTIYF
NA	NA	TRBJ2-7	TRBV7-3	TGTGCCAGCAGCTTAACGGCTCAGAGATACTCGACGTCTAGCCACCCCCCCTACGAGCAGTACTTC	CASSLTAQRYSTSSHPPYEQYF
NA	NA	TRBJ2-2	TRBV7-8	TGTGCCAGCAGCTTAGCGCTGACAGACACCGGGGAGCTGTTTTTT	CASSLALTDTGELFF
NA	TRBD1	TRBJ1-2	TRBV4-1	TGCGCCAGCAGCCAAGGACCCACAGGGGGACATAATGGCTACACCTTC	CASSQGPTGGHNGYTF
NA	NA	TRBJ2-5	TRBV4-2	TGTGCCAGCAGCCAAGAGAGCCGCGAGACCCAGTACTTC	CASSQESRETQYF
NA	TRBD1	TRBJ1-3	TRBV7-9	TGTGCCAGCAGCTCGGAACGGGACAGGGGATATTTTGGAAACACCATATATTTT	CASSSERDRGYFGNTIYF
NA	NA	TRBJ2-7	TRBV11-2	TGTGCCAGCAGCCCCGTGATAGGGGGCGAGCAGTACTTC	CASSPVIGGEQYF
NA	NA	TRBJ1-2	TRBV6-5	TGTGCCAGCAGTTACTTAGGGTTCGGGGGGGGCTATGGCTACACCTTC	CASSYLGFGGGYGYTF
NA	NA	TRBJ2-7	TRBV7-2	TGTGCCAGCAGCTTACAGGGCGGCCTTAACGAGCAGTACTTC	CASSLQGGLNEQYF
NA	TRBD2	TRBJ2-5	TRBV9	TGTGCCAGCAGCGCAAGACTAGCGGGAGGGCCCACGCAAGAGACCCAGTACTTC	CASSARLAGGPTQETQYF
NA	NA	TRBJ2-7	TRBV6-1	TGTGCCAGCAGTGATTCGACGGAGTACTACGAGCAGTACTTC	CASSDSTEYYEQYF
NA	TRBD1	TRBJ1-4	TRBV11-2	TGTGCCAGCAGCTCGACAGGGGAGGATGAAAAACTGTTTTTT	CASSSTGEDEKLFF
NA	TRBD2	TRBJ2-7	TRBV4-2	TGTGCCAGCAGCCAAGGGGTGTCTAGCGGTTCCTACGAGCAGTACTTC	CASSQGVSSGSYEQYF
NA	TRBD1	TRBJ2-5	TRBV29-1	TGCAGCGTTGACGAGGGGGCTCTAGGGGCCCAGTACTTC	CSVDEGALGAQYF
NA	TRBD1	TRBJ2-1	TRBV7-8	TGTGCCAGCATCCCCCGATTAGGGTGGGACAGGGGGAACAATGAGCAGTTCTTC	CASIPRLGWDRGNNEQFF
NA	NA	TRBJ2-7	TRBV10-1	TGCGCCAGCAGTGAGTCCGCGGAGCAGTACTTC	CASSESAEQYF
NA	TRBD2	TRBJ2-3	TRBV5-6	TGTGCCAGCAGCACGCCGGGACTAGCGGGGGGCACAGATACGCAGTATTTT	CASSTPGLAGGTDTQYF
many	TRBD2	TRBJ2-2	TRBV7-2	TGTGCCAGCAGCTTAGGGGTAGCGGGGGGGCCGTCCGGGGAGCTGTTTTTT	CASSLGVAGGPSGELFF
NA	NA	TRBJ1-1	TRBV6-5	TGTGCCAGCAGTTATATGACAGGCTTGAACACTGAAGCTTTCTTT	CASSYMTGLNTEAFF
NA	NA	TRBJ2-2	TRBV5-1	TGCGCCAGCAGCTTGGGAGTGAACACCGGGGAGCTGTTTTTT	CASSLGVNTGELFF
NA	NA	TRBJ2-7	TRBV6-1	TGTGCCAGCAGTGAAGGCAGGGGCCTCCTCCGGGAGCAGTACTTC	CASSEGRGLLREQYF
once	NA	TRBJ2-2	TRBV5-8	TGTGCCAGCAGCTTGGCAGGGCCCGGGGAGCTGTTTTTT	CASSLAGPGELFF